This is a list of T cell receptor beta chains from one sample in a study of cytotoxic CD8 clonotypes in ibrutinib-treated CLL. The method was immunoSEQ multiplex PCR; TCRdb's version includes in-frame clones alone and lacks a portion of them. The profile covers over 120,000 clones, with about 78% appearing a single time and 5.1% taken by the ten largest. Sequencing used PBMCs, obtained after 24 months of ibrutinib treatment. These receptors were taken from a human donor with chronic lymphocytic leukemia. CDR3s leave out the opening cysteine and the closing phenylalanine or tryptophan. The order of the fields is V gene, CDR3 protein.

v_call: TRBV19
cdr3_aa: ASSSGSIDTGELF

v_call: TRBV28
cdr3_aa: ASSPRGNQPQH

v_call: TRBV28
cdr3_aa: ASTFGPNYGYT

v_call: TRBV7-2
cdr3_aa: ASSPTGIGPQH

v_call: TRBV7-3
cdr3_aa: ASSWGVDAGELF

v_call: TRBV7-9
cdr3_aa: ASSPAPDTQY

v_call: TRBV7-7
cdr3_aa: ASSGPGALTLY

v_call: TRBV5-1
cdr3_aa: ASSLNGAPDTQY

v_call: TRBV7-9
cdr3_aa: ASMIGTGIMNTEAF

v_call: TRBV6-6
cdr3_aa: ASSHRQGVF

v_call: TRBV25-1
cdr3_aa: ASSVRAGGVDTQY

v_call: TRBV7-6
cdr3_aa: ASSLGGVGEQY

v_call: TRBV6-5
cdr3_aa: ASSRARTGTYEQY

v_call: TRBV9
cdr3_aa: ASSVVPDGPAF

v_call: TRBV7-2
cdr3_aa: ASSPTHGQPQH

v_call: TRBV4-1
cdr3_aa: ASSQEVSGPEEQY

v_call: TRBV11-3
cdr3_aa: ASSLARDREAF

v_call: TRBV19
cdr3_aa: ASSIGGSPYNEQF

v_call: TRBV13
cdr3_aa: ASSLGRGRWTEAF

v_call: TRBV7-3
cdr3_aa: ASSPGLGQGEKLF

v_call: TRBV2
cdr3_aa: ASRWQNTEAF

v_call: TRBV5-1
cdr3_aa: ASSHGQPRETQY

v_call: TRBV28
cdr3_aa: ASGSGTAGNTIY

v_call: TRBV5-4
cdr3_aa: ASRRDSASTDTQY